This T cell receptor (beta chain) was recovered during a study of control samples from healthy donors and cancer patients. Trimming at V came to 6 bases and at J to 6 bases, leaving 14 bases not matched to a gene. Germline V gives CDR1 MGHDK, CDR2 SYGVNS. The CDR3 consists of 15 residues. Sequencing was performed with immunoSEQ multiplex PCR; in TCRdb, only in-frame clones are kept and a portion is missing. The data contain around 75,000 clones, approximately 92% of them seen just once; the ten biggest clones take up about 5.6%. The clonotype comes from a woman aged 55-69 years in good health. The chain links TRBV25-1 to TRBJ2-7, with TRBD2 identical over 7 bases. Sample: blood. In DNA form, the CDR3 reads TGTGCCAGCAGCCCACCGTGGGGGAGGGCCGGCGAGCAGTACTTC. Encoded protein: CASSPPWGRAGEQYF.